The 14 T cell receptor beta chains below were found in one sample sequenced in a study of CD8+ T cells in alopecia areata. Treatment of the sample: oral pan-JAK inhibitor, 5-10 mg twice daily. Sequencing relied on a cDNA template that was reverse transcribed from extracted RNA. Data came from immunoSEQ multiplex PCR; TCRdb stores just in-frame clones and leaves some out. The sample consists of 60,000 to 85,000 clones, 66% of them appearing once. The starting material was CD8+ T cells sorted from blood, obtained at week 24, from a patient treated with tofacitinib. The origin of the receptors is a human donor with alopecia areata.

This clone showed up just a few times. The CDR3 DNA sequence: TGCGCCAGCAGCTTCCCGGGACAGAAAGAGACCCAGTACTTC. Protein product: CASSFPGQKETQYF. The genes are TRBV5-1 and TRBJ2-5; 7 nucleotides agree with TRBD1. Germline loops: CDR1 SGHRS, CDR2 YFSETQ. There are 14 residues in the CDR3. The V segment lost 2 bases and the J segment 3 bases; nucleotides outside the gene matches: 4.

CDR3 residues: CASTGGGDIYF. The CDR3 bases are TGTGCCAGCACCGGGGGGGGTGACATATATTTT. The chain uses TRBV7-2 and TRBJ1-3, with D possibly being TRBD1 (5 bases). Trimming left V 7 bases short and J 12 bases short, with 13 bases between. This CDR3 contains 11 residues. The V gene's germline CDR1 is SGHTA and CDR2 FQGNSA.

The sample holds a few counts of this clone. This chain links TRBV19 with TRBJ1-3; D is unclear. V was cut by 3 bases and J by 2 bases, with 11 bases left in between. In germline, CDR1 is LNHDA, CDR2 SQIVND (reference sequence). The CDR3 sequence is 15 residues long. The CDR3 DNA is TGTGCCAGTAGTATTTCCGACGGAGCTGGAAACACCATATATTTT. Translated, it gives CASSISDGAGNTIYF.

V gene TRBV4-1 combines with J gene TRBJ2-2, with D unresolved. The CDR3 sequence is 13 residues long. Trimming shortened V by 1 base and J by 1 base, and 1 base separated the two germline ends. Germline-derived CDR1 and CDR2 are MGHRA and YSYEKL. This CDR3 is CASSQGNTGELFF. CDR3 DNA sequence: TGCGCCAGCAGCCAAGGGAACACCGGGGAGCTGTTTTTT.

V usage is TRBV6-5 and J usage is TRBJ2-1, with 13 bases identical to TRBD2. CDR3 size: 15 residues. Germline values: CDR1 MNHEY, CDR2 SVGAGI. V shed 5 bases and J 8 bases; nucleotides not matched to a gene: 6. CDR3 coding DNA: TGTGCCAGCAGTCGCACTAGCGGGGGGGCCCATGAGCAGTTCTTC. This codes for CASSRTSGGAHEQFF.

This chain connects TRBV29-1 to TRBJ2-1, with D uncertain. Trimming stripped 6 bases from V and 3 bases from J, with 12 bases between. The V gene's germline CDR1 is SQVTM and CDR2 ANQGSEA. CDR3 length equals 13 residues. CDR3 residues: CSVTPVSYNEQFF. CDR3 DNA: TGCAGCGTAACACCGGTTAGCTACAATGAGCAGTTCTTC.

Only a few counts were recorded for this clone. The rearrangement links TRBV7-9 to TRBJ2-5; 9 nucleotides align to TRBD2. In germline, CDR1 is SEHNR, CDR2 FQNEAQ (reference sequence). V lost 0 bases and J lost 4; bases outside the gene matches: 6. The CDR3 has 16 residues. For the CDR3, the DNA is TGTGCCAGCAGCTTAGCGGATAGCGGGAGTACAGAGACCCAGTACTTC. Amino acids: CASSLADSGSTETQYF.

The rearrangement uses TRBV2 and TRBJ2-7, with D unclear. The CDR3 contains 13 residues. V was clipped by 4 bases and J by 0 bases, with 7 bases between them. Germline lookup yields CDR1 SNHLY and CDR2 FYNNEI. The CDR3, as DNA: TGTGCCAGCAGTGTGGGGAACTCCTACGAGCAGTACTTC. Its translation: CASSVGNSYEQYF.

This chain joins TRBV7-9 and TRBJ1-1, with D perhaps matching TRBD1 (6 bases). This CDR3 is built from 12 residues. Trimming took 5 bases from V and 6 from J, leaving 10 bases between them. Germline assignment: CDR1 SEHNR and CDR2 FQNEAQ (reference sequence). The CDR3 sequence is CASSEKGAEAFF. The CDR3 bases are TGTGCCAGCAGCGAAAAGGGGGCTGAAGCTTTCTTT.

V is TRBV27 and J is TRBJ2-1; TRBD2 might be the D (6 bases). This CDR3 region has 14 residues. V was clipped by 2 bases and J by 7 bases, with 12 bases between them. CDR1 and CDR2 from the germline V gene are MNHEY and SMNVEV (reference sequence). CDR3 loop: CASSLSFAGNEQFF. DNA for the CDR3: TGTGCCAGCAGTTTAAGTTTTGCGGGGAATGAGCAGTTCTTC.

This clone was seen once. The chain has TRBV6-5 and TRBJ1-4; D possibly corresponds to TRBD1 (5 bases). The CDR3 has 13 amino acids. Germline CDR1 and CDR2: MNHEY and SVGAGI. The germline V and J ends were trimmed by 6 bases and 8 bases, with 13 bases remaining between them. For the CDR3, the DNA is TGTGCCAGCAGCCCCCGGACACGAGAAAAACTGTTTTTT. Translated: CASSPRTREKLFF.

The chain has TRBV4-3 and TRBJ2-3; TRBD1 aligns across 7 bases. Germline V gene sequence: CDR1 LGHNA, CDR2 YSLEER. V shed 0 bases, J shed 1 base, and the junction held 4 bases outside the gene matches. The CDR3 runs 16 residues. The CDR3 spells CASSQDWGTGTDTQYF. The CDR3 DNA sequence: TGCGCCAGCAGCCAAGATTGGGGGACAGGCACAGATACGCAGTATTTT.

In DNA form, the CDR3 reads TGCAGCGTTCACTGGACAGGGGGCCAAGAGACCCAGTACTTC. Translating gives CSVHWTGGQETQYF. The chain joins TRBV29-1 to TRBJ2-5; 10 nucleotides match TRBD1. V lost 5 bases and J lost 1; bases outside the gene matches: 4. The CDR3 length is 14 residues. Per the germline V gene, CDR1 is SQVTM and CDR2 is ANQGSEA.

The rearrangement joins TRBV2 to TRBJ2-1, with 8 bases aligning to TRBD2. Per germline, CDR1 SNHLY and CDR2 FYNNEI. V trimming: 0 bases; J trimming: 8 bases; junction bases outside the gene matches: 12. The CDR3 runs 17 residues. The CDR3 protein is CASSEAQAGLAGDEQFF. In DNA form, the CDR3 reads TGTGCCAGCAGTGAAGCGCAGGCTGGACTAGCTGGGGATGAGCAGTTCTTC.